The present TCR beta chain was sequenced within a study of response to subunit inactivated influenza vaccine. Whole-study findings and limits: That few new T cells are recruited by each seasonal influenza vaccination was the authors' suggestion.

This CDR3 comprises 13 residues. Germline V gene lookup returns CDR1 SEHNR and CDR2 FQNEAQ (reference sequence). With 5 bases removed from V and 9 bases from J, the gap between germline ends came to 16 bases. Note on this clonotype: Its antigen is still unknown.

TCRdb analysed the RT-PCR reads with MiXCR anew, one entry per CDR3 protein. The data contain around 300,000 distinct CDR3 sequences, 22% of them singletons. This specimen consisted of PBMCs from blood, obtained less than 22 months after vaccination. The chain joins TRBV7-9 to TRBJ1-1; D gene unclear. The sequence was collected from a man in his fifties or sixties who received an inactivated influenza vaccine. CDR3: CASSALGSPKAFF. DNA of the CDR3: TGTGCCAGCAGCGCCCTAGGGTCCCCCAAAGCTTTCTTT.